This T cell receptor beta chain stems from a study of cytomegalovirus exposure and HLA in healthy donors. 13 Jbeta primers and 60 Vbeta primers were used for the PCR. Sequenced by immunoSEQ multiplex PCR; TCRdb stores in-frame clones only, minus some. The sample has about 100,000 clones, just under 80% seen once. CDR1 LNHDA and CDR2 SQIVND come from the germline V gene (reference sequence). The CDR3 has 15 amino acids. Trimming left V 5 bases short and J 3 bases short, with 17 bases between. The chain couples TRBV19 to TRBJ2-7; D may be TRBD1 (5 bases). The receptor comes from a man between 25 and 39 years old in good health and CMV-seronegative. Source material: PBMCs. As DNA, the CDR3 is TGTGCCAGTAGTCTCCCCGGACAAACTTTCTACGAGCAGTACTTC. Amino acid sequence: CASSLPGQTFYEQYF.